This note documents a single TCR beta chain sequence. Per the authors' pipeline: The authors estimated nucleated cell counts from reference gene primer amplification. Profiled with immunoSEQ multiplex PCR; TCRdb holds only in-frame clones, not every one. That table gives V, J and clone size, and the DNA gave D and trimming. Here the sample spans about 140,000 clones, 80% to 85% being singletons. Assignments of participants to cohorts depended upon their own reported clinical history. A COVID-19 case was met by exposed participants within 2 weeks before study entry. The sample comes from a study of blood T cell repertoires in COVID-19. Looking at the study overall: The study drew acute and convalescent COVID-19 samples from the United States, Italy and Spain.

Germline CDR1 is SGDLS and CDR2 is YYNGEE. The V end was cut by 4 bases, the J end by 4 bases, with 18 bases between. The CDR3 is 16 amino acids. The chain has TRBV9 and TRBJ2-1; D may be TRBD2 (5 bases). The sample taken for sequencing was PBMCs or T cells enriched from blood (not recorded which). The receptor was derived from a man between 65 and 80 years old who had been exposed to COVID-19. DNA for the CDR3: TGTGCCAGCAGCCCCTCTGTTGGCGGGTATTACAATGAGCAGTTCTTC. Its protein product is CASSPSVGGYYNEQFF.